Below are 29 T cell receptor beta chains sequenced from a single sample in a study of tumor-infiltrating lymphocytes in primary liver carcinoma (dated by TCRdb to the late 2010s). Reads for this sample came from an Illumina HiSeq 2500. A constant-region primer and ProtoScript II reverse transcriptase were used to reverse-transcribe TCRbeta-specific cDNA from roughly 480 ng total RNA. Construction of the TCRbeta libraries relied on three nested rounds of multiplex PCR, following a slightly modified ARM-PCR procedure. The first two PCR rounds used multiplex TRBV1-TRBV30 forward primers with a Cbeta reverse primer, each for approximately 11 cycles. TCRdb cleaned the public reads at Q25 with fastp, built clones with MiXCR and kept in-frame beta chains. Under each unique CDR3 protein, matching rows form one entry showing the most common genes and DNA. In all, the sample holds about 190,000 distinct CDR3 sequences, and 70% to 90% of those were seen once. The ten most abundant clones make up 15% to 20% of the sample.

Total RNA and DNA were co-extracted without cell sorting from 20-30 mg of bulk tissue using the AllPrep DNA/RNA mini kit. Specimen: tumor tissue from primary liver carcinoma. These receptors were obtained from a man in his forties or fifties with primary liver carcinoma and hepatitis B virus infection.

As regards this clonotype: The CDR3 end shows no conserved phenylalanine or tryptophan, and so a read error is likely. The DNA is omitted, as the CDR3 cannot be located on it reliably, and the CDR3 follows TCRdb's listing. J is TRBJ1-5 and V is TRBV28; TRBD1 is taken as the D call from the table, unchecked against the DNA. The CDR3 numbers 14 amino acids, ends counted. Germline lookup yields CDR1 MDHEN and CDR2 SYDVKM. CDR3 protein: CASRSTGASQPLHY.

To note about this clonotype: One end of the junction does not line up with germline, which may come from a read error. The J gene is TRBJ2-2, the V gene TRBV10-1, with a weak D call TRBD2 (6 bases). This CDR3 is 15 amino acids long. Germline CDR1 reads WNHNN; CDR2 reads SYGVQD (reference sequence). The CDR3 region has the DNA TGCGCTAGCAGGGAGGACGCGAGCGGGACCGGGGAGCTGTTTTTT. Amino acid sequence: CASREDASGTGELFF.

As concerns this clonotype: A single base separates this from a much larger clone, so it may be a read error. Because it lacks the conserved phenylalanine or tryptophan at the end, this CDR3 is likely a read error. The gene calls are TRBV5-1 and TRBJ2-7; no clear D gene. The CDR3 consists of 11 residues. The germline V gene encodes CDR1 SGHRS and CDR2 YFSETQ. Trimming pared 5 bases from V and 3 bases from J, leaving 6 bases between. CDR3 region: CASSPGYEQYI. The CDR3 DNA follows: TGCGCCAGCAGTCCCGGCTACGAGCAGTACATC.

Remarks on this clonotype: Germline is not matched at one junction end, which may reflect a read error. The V gene is TRBV12-3 or TRBV12-4, the J gene TRBJ1-2; 7 bases map to TRBD1. The CDR3 has 12 amino acids. CDR3 bases: TGTGCTAGCAGCATAGGGGGCTATGACTACACATTC. Protein: CASSIGGYDYTF.

This clonotype was seen only a few times. Compared with germline, one end of the junction differs, possibly owing to a read error. The rearrangement uses TRBV29-1 and TRBJ2-1; the D is unclear. The CDR3 has 13 residues. Germline V gene data show CDR1 as SQVTM and CDR2 as ANQGSEA. In DNA form, the CDR3 reads TGCAGCGTTCTCGTATCGTCCGGGCATGAGCTGTTCTTC. It encodes CSVLVSSGHELFF.

This clonotype was detected only once. Lacking the conserved final phenylalanine or tryptophan, this CDR3 likely reflects a read error. The chain employs TRBV6-5 and TRBJ2-1, with 7 bases fitting TRBD2. Germline V gives CDR1 MNHEY, CDR2 SVGAGI. This CDR3 has 16 residues. The DNA of the CDR3 is TGTACCAGCAGTTACTCTGGCGCGGGAGTGCGGAATGAGCAGTTCATC. Translating gives CTSSYSGAGVRNEQFI.

Worth noting for this clonotype: This CDR3 is missing its conserved last phenylalanine or tryptophan, likely due to a read error. V gene TRBV11-2 combines with J gene TRBJ2-7, with unresolved D. This CDR3 is built from 14 residues. Germline V gene data show CDR1 as SGHAT and CDR2 as FQNNGV. V lost 5 bases and J lost 0, with 11 bases in between. The CDR3 loop reads CASSPIRNSYEQYL. Written as DNA, the CDR3 is TGTGCCAGCAGCCCTATCAGGAACTCCTACGAGCAGTACCTC.

A note on this clonotype: The junction departs from the called germline gene at one end, perhaps through a read error. The J gene is TRBJ2-1, the V gene TRBV5-1, with TRBD1 as a possible D gene (5 bases). This CDR3 has 12 amino acids. CDR1 and CDR2 from the germline V gene are SGHRS and YFSETQ. The CDR3 protein is CASSLVRAKQFF. DNA for the CDR3: TGTGCCAGCAGCTTGGTCAGGGCCAAGCAGTTCTTC.

Notes on this clonotype: The conserved phenylalanine or tryptophan normally closing the CDR3 is absent here, so this likely arose from a read error. The chain carries TRBV12-5 and TRBJ2-7; D is perhaps TRBD1 or TRBD2 (5 bases each). The CDR3 spans 13 residues. The germline gives CDR1 LGHNT, CDR2 FRNRAP. CDR3 protein: CACEGTGSYEQYL. CDR3 in DNA: TGTGCCTGTGAGGGGACCGGCTCCTACGAGCAGTACTTG.

This rearrangement joins TRBV12-3 or TRBV12-4 to TRBJ1-1, with 7 positions matching TRBD1. J gave up 1 base and V 11 bases, and 16 bases lay outside the gene matches. This CDR3 has 16 amino acids. CDR3 nucleotide sequence: TGTGCCGGCAACCCCCATCCTGGGACAGCGAACACTGAAGCTTTCTTT. Protein: CAGNPHPGTANTEAFF.

In the case of this clonotype: A junction boundary mismatches the germline segment, possibly from a read error. V and J are TRBV6-2 or TRBV6-3 and TRBJ1-1; D uncertain. The germline gives CDR1 MNHEY, CDR2 SVGEGT. CDR3 length: 13 amino acids. The CDR3 region has the DNA TGTGCCAGCAGTTACTCCGGGAAGACTGGAGCTTTCTTT. This codes for CASSYSGKTGAFF.

A word on this clonotype: The CDR3 does not close with the conserved phenylalanine or tryptophan, likely indicating a read error. J is TRBJ2-5 and V is TRBV12-3 or TRBV12-4; D possibly corresponds to TRBD2 (6 bases). This CDR3 has 13 residues. V dropped 7 bases and J dropped 5 bases, with 14 bases sitting between them. The CDR3 nucleotides are TGTGCCAGCAATTTGTCGGGGGTCGAGACCCAGTACTCC. Translating it yields CASNLSGVETQYS.

Remarks on this clonotype: At one end the junction does not follow the germline gene, possibly because of a read error. The chain employs TRBV6-2 or TRBV6-3 and TRBJ2-1; 10 bases match TRBD2. The germline V gene has CDR1 MNHEY and CDR2 SVGEGT. The CDR3 is 22 amino acids. This CDR3 is CASSFLIKAWVLAGERVNEQFF. CDR3 sequence (DNA): TGTGCAAGCAGTTTCCTGATTAAGGCGTGGGTTCTAGCGGGAGAAAGGGTCAATGAGCAGTTCTTC.

This clonotype was seen repeatedly, ten times or more. The DNA of the CDR3 is TGTGCCAGCAGCACCGACAGGTCTAACTATGGCTACACCTTC. Translated: CASSTDRSNYGYTF. V is TRBV14 and J is TRBJ1-2; TRBD1 is a possible D gene (6 bases). The germline CDR1 and CDR2 sequences are SGHDN and FVKESK. The V end was cut by 5 bases, the J end by 0 bases, with 10 bases between. The CDR3 consists of 14 residues.

On this clonotype: A read error may produce the germline difference seen at one junction end. The chain combines TRBV5-6 with TRBJ2-3; D unresolved. The V gene's germline CDR1 is SGHDT and CDR2 YYEEEE. The CDR3 extends over 14 amino acids. This chain's CDR3 is CASSLYGNTDMQYF. Written as DNA, the CDR3 is TGTGCCAGCAGCTTGTATGGTAACACAGATATGCAGTATTTT.

Of note for this clonotype: Relative to the germline gene, one junction end is altered; a read error may explain this. The rearrangement joins TRBV4-2 to TRBJ2-1; tentatively, D is TRBD2 (6 bases). Per germline, CDR1 LGHNA and CDR2 YNFKEQ. This CDR3 has 16 amino acids. Written as DNA, the CDR3 is TGTGCCAGTAGCCAAGATGGGGGGAGGACCTACAAAGAGCAGTTCTTC. The encoded protein is CASSQDGGRTYKEQFF.

The chain employs TRBV4-3 and TRBJ2-7; TRBD1 agrees at 9 bases. This CDR3 is 17 amino acids long. The ends lost 0 bases at V and 10 bases at J; junction bases unmatched: 16. CDR1 and CDR2 (germline): LGHNA, YSLEER. As DNA, the CDR3 is TGCGCCAGCAGCCAAGAAGTACCCGGGACAGGGCGGTACGGACAGTACTTC. Amino acid sequence: CASSQEVPGTGRYGQYF.

This clonotype occurred once. Because it lacks the conserved phenylalanine or tryptophan at the end, this CDR3 is likely a read error. This chain joins TRBV2 and TRBJ2-5; maybe TRBD1 (7 bases). Germline V gene lookup returns CDR1 SNHLY and CDR2 FYNNEI. The CDR3 spans 12 residues. Trimming shortened V by 8 bases and J by 5 bases, and 12 bases separated the two germline ends. The CDR3 sequence: CASATGRETQYL. Written as DNA, the CDR3 is TGTGCCAGCGCGACAGGGAGGGAGACCCAGTACCTC.

Note on this clonotype: An end of the junction differs from the germline gene, which may be a read error. The chain is built from TRBV11-1 and TRBJ2-1; D assignment may be TRBD1 or TRBD2 (5 bases each). The CDR3 is made up of 16 amino acids. CDR1 SGHAT and CDR2 FQDESV come from the germline V gene (reference sequence). In DNA, the CDR3 is TGTGCCAGCAGCTTACGGGGCAGGGCCTCCTACAATGATCGGCTCTTC. Residues: CASSLRGRASYNDRLF.

Turning to this clonotype: The conserved closing phenylalanine or tryptophan is absent in this CDR3, likely reflecting a read error. V gene TRBV12-3 or TRBV12-4 combines with J gene TRBJ1-2, with 8 bases matching TRBD1. Unmatched junction bases numbered 15, after V lost 8 bases and J lost 10 bases. CDR3 length: 14 residues. The CDR3 coding sequence is TGTGCCAGCTCACGGACAGGGAGCTATGATGACTACACCTCC. This codes for CASSRTGSYDDYTS.

Note on this clonotype: One end of the junction varies from germline; a read error may be responsible. This rearrangement joins TRBV11-2 to TRBJ2-3, with D perhaps matching TRBD1 (5 bases). Germline CDR1 SGHAT, CDR2 FQNNGV. CDR3 size: 14 residues. Written as DNA, the CDR3 is TGTGCCAGCAACTTAAACCGACAAGGGGAAACGCACTATTTT. This sequence encodes CASNLNRQGETHYF.

For this clonotype: One end of the junction varies from germline; a read error may be responsible. V and J are TRBV29-1 and TRBJ2-7, with D perhaps matching TRBD2 (6 bases). The J call may be mistaken, given a closer DNA end match to TRBJ2-1. Germline V gene data show CDR1 as SQVTM and CDR2 as ANQGSEA. The CDR3 consists of 15 residues. The chain's CDR3 is CSLEDTGGSSYEQFF. The DNA of the CDR3 is TGCAGCCTTGAAGATACAGGAGGGAGCTCCTACGAGCAGTTCTTC.

This clonotype was observed a single time. The junction and the germline gene differ at one end; a read error may be behind it. V and J are TRBV6-1 and TRBJ2-1; 9 bases are a match to TRBD2. The CDR3 sequence is 15 residues long. Looked up from germline, CDR1 is MNHNS and CDR2 is SASEGT. The CDR3 is CASSEPSGNYNEQFF. CDR3 coding DNA: TGTGCTAGCAGTGAACCTAGCGGGAACTACAATGAGCAGTTCTTC.

V and J are TRBV29-1 and TRBJ2-3, with D unresolved. The CDR3 sequence is 12 residues long. The V gene's germline CDR1 is SQVTM and CDR2 ANQGSEA. V was shortened by 5 bases and J by 12 bases, with 18 bases between the two germline ends. Written as DNA, the CDR3 is TGCAGCGTTTCCGACAACACAGATATACAGTATTTT. This translates into CSVSDNTDIQYF.

Details on this clonotype: A junction boundary mismatches the germline segment, possibly from a read error. The rearrangement uses TRBV11-2 and TRBJ2-5; no clear D gene. The CDR3 spans 15 residues. In germline, CDR1 is SGHAT, CDR2 FQNNGV. DNA for the CDR3: TGTGCCAGGAGCCCCGTCGGGCTAGTCCCTGAGACCCAGTGCTTC. This sequence encodes CARSPVGLVPETQCF.

This clonotype appeared once. The CDR3 does not close with the conserved phenylalanine or tryptophan, likely indicating a read error. The chain joins TRBV11-3 to TRBJ2-1; 9 nucleotides agree with TRBD2. The CDR3 covers 16 residues. Germline values: CDR1 SGHNT, CDR2 YENEEA. The CDR3 loop reads CDSSLISGRPYNEQFL. The CDR3 nucleotides read TGTGACAGTAGCCTGATTAGCGGGAGACCCTACAATGAGCAGTTCTTA.

This clonotype was observed once. The J gene is TRBJ1-1, the V gene TRBV6-5; 10 nucleotides align to TRBD1. From germline, CDR1 is MNHEY and CDR2 SVGAGI. Germline trimming cut 5 bases from V and 13 bases from J; bases unmatched to any gene: 10. The CDR3 contains 13 residues. The CDR3 region is CASSRTGGTVVFF. The CDR3 nucleotides read TGTGCCAGCAGTAGGACAGGGGGAACAGTAGTTTTCTTT.

As to this clonotype: Mismatch with germline at one junction end may stem from a read error. This chain connects TRBV28 to TRBJ2-1, with D possibly TRBD2 on 7 matching bases. The CDR3 contains 16 residues. CDR1 and CDR2 (germline): MDHEN, SYDVKM. Written as DNA, the CDR3 is TGTACCAGCATCCCCCAGGAGAGGGGGGGCTACAATGAGCAGTTCTTC. This translates into CTSIPQERGGYNEQFF.

A word on this clonotype: At one boundary the junction diverges from the germline segment, which might be a read error. The rearrangement joins TRBV6-5 to TRBJ2-3, with a weak D call TRBD2 (6 bases). Germline V gives CDR1 MNHEY, CDR2 SVGAGI. The CDR3 has 15 amino acids. CDR3 in DNA: TGTGCGAGCAAGCCAGGACTAACGGGAACAGATACGCAGTATTTT. It specifies CASKPGLTGTDTQYF.